What follows are 24 T cell receptor beta chains derived from one specimen sequenced in a study of OX40 agonist ivuxolimab in advanced cancers. Sequenced by immunoSEQ multiplex PCR; TCRdb stores in-frame clones only, minus some. The sample consists of about 26,000 clones, about nine tenths of them appearing once. The specimen comprised CD4+ or CD8+ T cells sorted from blood, sampled in a trial of the OX40 agonist ivuxolimab. These receptors all stem from an adult with an advanced solid tumor such as melanoma, head and neck, liver or kidney cancer.

V is TRBV5-4 and J is TRBJ1-1; D remains ambiguous. In germline, CDR1 is SGHNT, CDR2 YYREEE (reference sequence). With 1 base removed from V and 6 bases from J, the gap between germline ends came to 10 bases. The CDR3 is 13 amino acids. CDR3 loop: CASSLLVTAEAFF. The CDR3 DNA reads as TGTGCCAGCAGCTTGTTGGTGACGGCTGAAGCTTTCTTT.

This clone occurred once. The chain employs TRBV4-1 and TRBJ2-5, with 7 nucleotides matching TRBD2. Trimming removed 6 bases from V and 3 bases from J; junction bases left unmatched: 1. Germline V gene lookup returns CDR1 MGHRA and CDR2 YSYEKL. The CDR3 consists of 12 residues. This CDR3 reads CASRSGEETQYF. The CDR3 coding sequence is TGCGCCAGCAGGAGCGGGGAAGAGACCCAGTACTTC.

This clone was recorded once. As DNA, the CDR3 is TGTGCCAGTAGTATAGAGCCGGGGATGAACACTGAAGCTTTCTTT. Amino acids: CASSIEPGMNTEAFF. The V call is TRBV19, the J call TRBJ1-1; D is uncertain. The V end was cut by 0 bases, the J end by 0 bases, with 8 bases between. The CDR3 extends over 15 amino acids. The germline V gene encodes CDR1 LNHDA and CDR2 SQIVND (reference sequence).

The chain couples TRBV19 to TRBJ2-1; tentatively, D is TRBD2 (6 bases). The CDR3 totals 16 residues. Germline V gene data show CDR1 as LNHDA and CDR2 as SQIVND (reference sequence). The ends were cut back, 3 bases at V and 0 bases at J, with 12 bases in the middle. The CDR3 nucleotides are TGTGCCAGTAGTATTTCGGACGGGAGCTCCTACAATGAGCAGTTCTTC. Its translation is CASSISDGSSYNEQFF. Full variable domain (missing parts from reference TRBV19 and TRBJ2-1): DGGITQSPKYLFRKEGQNVTLSCEQNLNHDAMYWYRQDPGQGLRLIYYSQIVNDFQKGDIAEGYSVSREKKESFPLTVTSAQKNPTAFYLCASSISDGSSYNEQFFGPGTRLTVL.

The chain combines TRBV6-1 with TRBJ2-1; maybe TRBD2 (7 bases). The CDR3 consists of 14 residues. Trimming pared 1 base from V and 6 bases from J, leaving 10 bases between. Germline V gene lookup returns CDR1 MNHNS and CDR2 SASEGT. CDR3 sequence: CASSEGGGANEQFF. The CDR3, as DNA: TGTGCCAGCAGTGAAGGTGGGGGGGCCAATGAGCAGTTCTTC.

The rearrangement joins TRBV6-1 to TRBJ2-7, with D unclear. Germline CDR1 is MNHNS and CDR2 is SASEGT. The CDR3 extends over 13 amino acids. Trimming cost V 4 bases and J 4 bases, with 11 bases left between them. The CDR3 nucleotides are TGTGCCAGCAGTGTTGATCACCTATACGAGCAGTACTTC. Translating it yields CASSVDHLYEQYF.

V gene TRBV4-1 combines with J gene TRBJ2-7, with 9 bases that match TRBD1. Germline V lookup: CDR1 MGHRA, CDR2 YSYEKL. V lost 0 bases and J lost 4; bases outside the gene matches: 1. This CDR3 has 14 residues. This CDR3 reads CASSQEQGAYEQYF. As DNA, the CDR3 is TGCGCCAGCAGCCAAGAACAGGGGGCGTACGAGCAGTACTTC.

This chain uses TRBV9 with TRBJ1-3, with no clear D. The germline CDR1 and CDR2 sequences are SGDLS and YYNGEE. The CDR3 totals 13 residues. The V and J ends lost 4 bases and 2 bases respectively, with 7 bases between them. CDR3 DNA sequence: TGTGCCAGCAGCTTACGGACTGGAAACACCATATATTTT. Amino acids: CASSLRTGNTIYF.

The rearrangement joins TRBV5-6 to TRBJ1-1; TRBD1 is a possible D gene (5 bases). This CDR3 region has 15 residues. V was shortened by 4 bases and J by 4 bases, with 17 bases between the two germline ends. Per the germline V gene, CDR1 is SGHDT and CDR2 is YYEEEE. CDR3 sequence reads: CASSPLGGWSTEAFF. The CDR3 DNA is TGTGCCAGCAGCCCATTGGGGGGTTGGAGCACTGAAGCTTTCTTT.

This clone was seen once. This chain's CDR3 is CASSPSPPGVANEKLFF. The CDR3 DNA follows: TGTGCCAGCTCACCCTCCCCCCCGGGAGTGGCTAATGAAAAACTGTTTTTT. This chain links TRBV18 with TRBJ1-4; D uncertain. Germline CDR1 is KGHSH and CDR2 is LQKENI. The V and J ends lost 3 bases and 3 bases respectively, with 17 bases between them. The CDR3 consists of 17 residues.

The chain joins TRBV28 to TRBJ2-3; tentative D call: TRBD1 (7 bases). Deletions cut 6 bases from V and 0 bases from J, with 10 bases between. CDR1 and CDR2 from the germline V gene are MDHEN and SYDVKM. CDR3 length: 14 amino acids. In DNA, the CDR3 is TGTGCCAGCAGCCCAGGGGGGAGCACAGATACGCAGTATTTT. It codes for CASSPGGSTDTQYF.

The V and J genes are TRBV4-1 and TRBJ2-4; no firm D call. This CDR3 contains 16 residues. Germline CDR1 reads MGHRA; CDR2 reads YSYEKL. V shed 1 base and J shed 0 bases, with 10 bases lying between them. CDR3 residues: CASSQVIGIAKNIQYF. The CDR3 nucleotides read TGCGCCAGCAGCCAAGTAATAGGGATAGCCAAAAACATTCAGTACTTC.

The chain is built from TRBV7-3 and TRBJ1-1, with TRBD1 matching 9 bases. Germline V gene lookup returns CDR1 SGHTA and CDR2 FQGTGA. CDR3 length: 17 residues. The ends lost 0 bases at V and 3 bases at J; junction bases unmatched: 8. The CDR3 bases are TGTGCCAGCAGCTTAACGGGGACAGGGTTGCTGGACACTGAAGCTTTCTTT. Its protein product is CASSLTGTGLLDTEAFF.

This chain joins TRBV9 and TRBJ1-2; 7 bases match TRBD1. Looked up from germline, CDR1 is SGDLS and CDR2 is YYNGEE. The J segment lost 1 base and the V segment lost 7 bases, leaving 16 bases of the junction unmatched. CDR3 length: 17 amino acids. CDR3 coding DNA: TGTGCCAGCGGACAAGGGGGCAGTATATCATTTAACTATGGCTACACCTTC. It is translated as CASGQGGSISFNYGYTF.

This clone came up once. The rearrangement joins TRBV6-1 to TRBJ1-4; 10 bases map to TRBD1. The CDR3 covers 15 residues. V lost 6 bases, J lost 8 bases, and 9 bases stayed unmatched. CDR1 is MNHNS and CDR2 is SASEGT in the germline V gene. The CDR3 here is CASSVWTGGDEKLFF. The CDR3 coding sequence is TGTGCCAGCAGCGTATGGACAGGGGGGGACGAAAAACTGTTTTTT.

V usage is TRBV11-2 and J usage is TRBJ2-1, with D tentatively TRBD1 (5 bases). V gave up 0 bases and J gave up 10 bases, with 10 bases separating them. There are 13 residues in the CDR3. CDR1 SGHAT and CDR2 FQNNGV come from the germline V gene. The CDR3 sequence: CASSLDLRTEQFF. DNA of the CDR3: TGTGCCAGCAGCTTAGATCTAAGGACAGAGCAGTTCTTC.

The V gene is TRBV7-3, the J gene TRBJ2-1; D is undetermined. Trimming shortened V by 4 bases and J by 4 bases, and 8 bases separated the two germline ends. There are 13 residues in the CDR3. Germline CDR1 is SGHTA and CDR2 is FQGTGA. Here the CDR3 DNA reads TGTGCCAGCAGCTCGGACGGATACAATGAGCAGTTCTTC. Protein sequence: CASSSDGYNEQFF.

This chain connects TRBV27 to TRBJ1-4, with a tentative D call TRBD1 (5 bases). Between the trimmed V and J ends, which lost 6 bases and 8 bases, there was a span of 13 bases. Germline CDR1 MNHEY, CDR2 SMNVEV (reference sequence). CDR3 length: 13 residues. The CDR3 sequence is CASSWGRSEKLFF. The CDR3 DNA follows: TGTGCCAGCAGCTGGGGACGGAGCGAAAAACTGTTTTTT. Supplemented by reference TRBV27 and TRBJ1-4, the full variable domain reads EAQVTQNPRYLITVTGKKLTVTCSQNMNHEYMSWYRQDPGLGLRQIYYSMNVEVTDKGDVPEGYKVSRKEKRNFPLILESPSPNQTSLYFCASSWGRSEKLFFGSGTQLSVL.

This clone was seen a single time. V usage is TRBV11-1 and J usage is TRBJ2-7; D gene uncertain. Germline V gene sequence: CDR1 SGHAT, CDR2 FQDESV (reference sequence). Trimming removed 2 bases at V and 0 bases at J, with 8 bases between. This CDR3 is 14 amino acids long. Here the CDR3 DNA reads TGTGCCAGCAGCTTACGGCCGCACTCCTACGAGCAGTACTTC. Translated, it gives CASSLRPHSYEQYF.

The chain couples TRBV4-3 to TRBJ1-1; 9 positions agree with TRBD1. V gave up 4 bases and J gave up 6 bases; unmatched junction bases: 9. The CDR3 spans 15 residues. The germline V gene has CDR1 LGHNA and CDR2 YSLEER. Here the CDR3 reads CASSLGTGPSAEAFF. DNA for the CDR3: TGCGCCAGCAGCCTTGGGACAGGGCCTTCTGCTGAAGCTTTCTTT.

This chain uses TRBV4-3 with TRBJ2-3; no reliable D call. V was trimmed by 4 bases and J by 2 bases, leaving 7 bases between them. The germline gives CDR1 LGHNA, CDR2 YSLEER. This CDR3 is 13 amino acids long. In nucleotides, the CDR3 is TGCGCCAGCAGCCCTAGACTCACAGATACGCAGTATTTT. It encodes CASSPRLTDTQYF.

The chain recombines TRBV28 with TRBJ1-5, with 9 bases lining up with TRBD1. With 7 bases clipped from V and 0 bases from J, the junction kept 7 bases outside the gene matches. The CDR3 contains 16 residues. From germline, CDR1 is MDHEN and CDR2 SYDVKM. The CDR3 protein is CASILGTGYSNQPQHF. For the CDR3, the DNA is TGTGCCAGCATCCTAGGGACAGGGTATAGCAATCAGCCCCAGCATTTT.

The chain is built from TRBV19 and TRBJ1-2; D gene ambiguous. The CDR3 runs 12 residues. V was clipped by 5 bases and J by 5 bases, with 9 bases between them. The germline V gene has CDR1 LNHDA and CDR2 SQIVND (reference sequence). The CDR3 bases are TGTGCCAGTAGTCCGGCTAGATATGGCTACACCTTC. Translating it yields CASSPARYGYTF.

The chain links TRBV5-8 to TRBJ2-3; 8 positions agree with TRBD1. Trimming cost V 0 bases and J 4 bases; bases outside gene matches: 10. Germline V gene data show CDR1 as SGHTS and CDR2 as YDEGEE. The CDR3 runs to 17 residues. The CDR3 nucleotides read TGTGCCAGCAGCTTGGCGAGAAACCACAGGGGGTCAGATACGCAGTATTTT. It is translated as CASSLARNHRGSDTQYF.